This T cell receptor (beta chain) was captured by sequencing in a study of blood T cell repertoires in COVID-19. Study at large: The United States, Italy and Spain supplied acute and convalescent COVID-19 samples.

V lost 1 base and J lost 7; bases outside the gene matches: 7. CDR1 and CDR2 (germline): SGHKS, YYEKEE (reference sequence). The CDR3 contains 14 residues. The table came from immunoSEQ multiplex PCR; TCRdb's copy has only in-frame clones and leaves some out. The sample yields roughly 68,000 clones, 80% to 90% seen once. The specimen sequenced was peripheral blood. The TCR originated in a woman at least 80 years old with active COVID-19. The chain carries TRBV5-5 and TRBJ2-7; 8 bases align to TRBD2. CDR3 loop: CASSLISGSYEQYF. CDR3 DNA: TGTGCCAGCAGCTTGATAAGCGGGAGTTATGAGCAGTACTTC.